These T cell receptor beta chains were read from a single sample in a study of T cells in Graves' hyperthyroidism and ophthalmopathy. One entry per CDR3 protein results from TCRdb running MiXCR on the multiplex PCR reads. Among 350,000 or so distinct CDR3 sequences listed, under 25% were seen once. The sequencing sample was made of blood. The source of these receptors is a woman between 45 and 65 years old with Graves' hyperthyroidism. The CDR3 runs from the conserved cysteine through the conserved F or W. A D gene is named only where the DNA matches it firmly. Some rows have no size entry. The others give once, few or many, or a class for an expanded clone.

>TRBV6-1|TRBJ2-7|many|TRBD1
TGTGCCAGCAGTTCAGACAGGGGGAAGCAGTACTTC
CASSSDRGKQYF
>TRBV4-1|TRBJ1-2|NA|NA
TGCGCCAGCAGCCAGAACGGATTACAGGGATCCCAACATGGGTACACCTTC
CASSQNGLQGSQHGYTF
>TRBV7-9|TRBJ1-2|many|TRBD1
TGTGCCAGCAGCCGCCGAGGGGGCAACTATGGCTACACCTTC
CASSRRGGNYGYTF
>TRBV6-1|TRBJ2-7|NA|NA
TGTGCCAGCAGTGAATTTTCAGGGGAATCCTCCTACGAGCAGTACTTC
CASSEFSGESSYEQYF
>TRBV11-2|TRBJ2-5|many|NA
TGTGCCAGCAGCTTTTCTAGGAATGGAGAGACCCAGTACTTC
CASSFSRNGETQYF
>TRBV2|TRBJ2-3|many|TRBD2
TGTGCCAGCAGTCAGACTAGCGGGAGTAACACAGATACGCAGTATTTT
CASSQTSGSNTDTQYF
>TRBV6-1|TRBJ2-3|many|TRBD2
TGTGCCAGCAGTGATGACAGCGGGGCCGTGGATACGCAGTATTTT
CASSDDSGAVDTQYF
>TRBV19|TRBJ2-2|NA|NA
TGTGCCTCAAGCCTGGGGCCTTACACCGGGGAGCTGTTTTTT
CASSLGPYTGELFF
>TRBV7-9|TRBJ1-2|NA|NA
TGTGCCAGCAGCTCCATGGCCCGGACTAGGGGCTATGGCTACACCTTC
CASSSMARTRGYGYTF
>TRBV5-1|TRBJ1-2|NA|NA
TGCGCCAGCAGCTTGGTCCCGGACGGATCCTATGGCTACACCTTC
CASSLVPDGSYGYTF
>TRBV29-1|TRBJ2-7|NA|NA
TGCAGCGTCCTGGCAGGGGACGAGCAGTACTTC
CSVLAGDEQYF
>TRBV4-1|TRBJ2-7|NA|NA
TGCGCCAGCAGCCAAGACAGGGGTTCCGAGCAGTACTTC
CASSQDRGSEQYF
>TRBV20-1|TRBJ2-7|many|TRBD2
TGCAGTGCTGATAAGCGGGAGGGCTCCTACGAGCAGTACTTC
CSADKREGSYEQYF
>TRBV20-1|TRBJ1-1|many|NA
TGCAGTGCTAGAGGACAGATGAACACTGAAGCTTTCTTT
CSARGQMNTEAFF
>TRBV5-6|TRBJ1-2|NA|NA
TGTGCCAGCAGCTTGGCAACGGGAAGACAGGGCTACACCTTC
CASSLATGRQGYTF
>TRBV3-1|TRBJ1-1|many|NA
TGTGCCAGCAGCCAAGGCAGGGTGGGGAACACTGAAGCTTTCTTT
CASSQGRVGNTEAFF
>TRBV2|TRBJ2-3|many|NA
TGTGCCAGCAGTGAAGCCAGCAGGTACACAGATACGCAGTATTTT
CASSEASRYTDTQYF
>TRBV10-3|TRBJ2-5|NA|NA
TGTGCCATCAGTGACAGAATCCAAGAGACCCAGTACTTC
CAISDRIQETQYF
>TRBV11-2|TRBJ2-3|many|NA
TGTGCCAGCAGCCCCACCTCGGGCACAGATACGCAGTATTTT
CASSPTSGTDTQYF
>TRBV5-1|TRBJ1-1|many|NA
TGTGCCAGCAGCCCCGGGCAGGGGAACACTGAAGCTTTCTTT
CASSPGQGNTEAFF
>TRBV15|TRBJ2-2|NA|NA
TGTGCCACCAGCGGGGGGCTGGGGAACACCGGGGAGCTGTTTTTT
CATSGGLGNTGELFF
>TRBV19|TRBJ2-1|many|NA
TGTGCCAGTAGCTTCCCGGGTAGTGAGCAGTTCTTC
CASSFPGSEQFF
>TRBV12-5|TRBJ2-7|few|NA
TGTGCTAGTGGTTTGTTAAGGACTGTTTCCCCCTACGAGCAGTACTTC
CASGLLRTVSPYEQYF
>TRBV6-5|TRBJ2-7|NA|NA
TGTGCCAGCAGTTACGGCCAGTTCTACGAGCAGTACTTC
CASSYGQFYEQYF
>TRBV30|TRBJ1-2|NA|NA
TGTGCCTGGAGGCTCACGGGACTCTCTCACTATGGCTACACCTTC
CAWRLTGLSHYGYTF
>TRBV5-4|TRBJ2-5|NA|NA
TGTGCCAGCAGCTTTGGTGCGAGGGGAGGAGAGACCCAGTACTTC
CASSFGARGGETQYF
>TRBV28|TRBJ1-6|NA|TRBD1
TGTGCCAGCAGTCGCCGGACAGGGTCAAACTATAATTCACCCCTCCACTTT
CASSRRTGSNYNSPLHF
>TRBV5-5|TRBJ1-5|NA|NA
TGTGCCAGCAGCCCCGGTGGTGGATGGGGCAATCAGCCCCAGCATTTT
CASSPGGGWGNQPQHF
>TRBV18|TRBJ2-3|NA|TRBD1
TGTGCCAGCTCACCCGGGACAGGGGCTGGCACAGATACGCAGTATTTT
CASSPGTGAGTDTQYF
>TRBV7-9|TRBJ1-1|NA|NA
TGTGCCAGCAGCTTAGTGGTAGGTTCTGAAGCTTTCTTT
CASSLVVGSEAFF
>TRBV7-9|TRBJ2-3|NA|NA
TGTGCCAGCAGCCCCCGTAGGTCGAGCACAGATACGCAGTATTTT
CASSPRRSSTDTQYF
>TRBV12-3/TRBV12-4|TRBJ1-1|NA|TRBD1
TGTGCCAGCTGCTTGACAGGGTACACTGAAGCTTTCTTT
CASCLTGYTEAFF
>TRBV20-1|TRBJ1-6|NA|NA
TGCAGTGCTAGAGAAATCTTAACTGCAAGCTCCTATAATTCACCCCTCCACTTT
CSAREILTASSYNSPLHF
>TRBV30|TRBJ2-3|many|NA
TGTGCCTGGAGTCCACTTGGGGGTACGCAGTATTTT
CAWSPLGGTQYF
>TRBV4-1|TRBJ2-7|NA|TRBD2
TGCGCCAGCAGCCAGTCTAGGACTAGCGGGAGTTACGAGCAGTACTTC
CASSQSRTSGSYEQYF
>TRBV29-1|TRBJ2-7|NA|NA
TGCAGCGTTCAGATAGCGGTTGGGGAGCAGTACTTC
CSVQIAVGEQYF
>TRBV28|TRBJ2-7|many|NA
TGTGCCATCGTGACATCCGAAATGGGCTACGAGCAGTACTTC
CAIVTSEMGYEQYF
>TRBV9|TRBJ1-5|NA|NA
TGTGCCAGCAGCTCTCACCCGGACGGGAATCAGCCCCAGCATTTT
CASSSHPDGNQPQHF
>TRBV6-1|TRBJ1-5|once|TRBD1
TGTGCCAGCAGTGAAAGATGGGGACAGGGGGCGGGGGATCAGCCCCAGCATTTT
CASSERWGQGAGDQPQHF
>TRBV19|TRBJ1-5|NA|NA
TGTGCCAGTAGTATAGATTCGGTGCAGAATCAGCCCCAGCATTTT
CASSIDSVQNQPQHF
>TRBV5-1|TRBJ1-1|many|NA
TGCGCCAGCAGCAGAACAACCGACACTGAAGCTTTCTTT
CASSRTTDTEAFF
>TRBV5-6|TRBJ2-2|NA|NA
TGTGCCAGCAGCTCAGTTTGGGGTGGCAACACCGGGGAGCTGTTTTTT
CASSSVWGGNTGELFF